This T cell receptor (beta chain) stems from a study of CD8+ T cells in alopecia areata (dated by TCRdb to between 2017 and 2018). Study-wide context: Treated patients were enrolled in an open-label pilot trial of oral tofacitinib, 5 to 10 mg twice daily, for moderate-to-severe alopecia areata. Tofacitinib was given for 6 to 18 months, followed by 6 months of follow-up off drug to assess delayed response and recurrence. Disease severity in treated patients was measured with the SALT score, which quantifies the percentage of affected scalp surface area. High-throughput TCRbeta sequencing was used to examine T cell clonal expansion in alopecia areata in both the C3H/HeJ mouse model and human patients. Human TCRbeta sequencing covered scalp tissue and sorted CD4+ and CD8+ peripheral blood T cells from patchy and totalis/universalis alopecia areata patients and healthy controls. Biopsies were taken from tofacitinib-treated patients at baseline and at 4 and 24 weeks of treatment, and a later scalp biopsy was taken in several of the tofacitinib-treated patients. Clonality in the scalp was compared among normal scalp (n=4), patchy alopecia areata scalp (n=8), and alopecia totalis/universalis scalp (n=8). RNA came from the PAXgene miRNA kit for fixed scalp, the miRNeasy kit for PBMCs, and the RNeasy kit for mouse skin. TCRbeta CDR3 regions were amplified by immunoSEQ multiplex PCR with 35 Vbeta forward and 13 Jbeta reverse primers. Points the paper makes about the study in general: Unlike mouse skin, which is dominated by gammadelta T cells, normal human skin has resident alphabeta T cells that are also sequenced, and this complicates analysis of the scalp TCR repertoire. Tofacitinib significantly lowered scalp clonality and the number of expanded CD8+ clones among the top 100 scalp clones. Compared with normal scalp, lesional scalp had higher clonality and more expanded CD8+ clones, particularly in alopecia totalis/universalis, a pattern that suggests antigenic drive. Many expanded lesional clones persisted in scalp and blood during tofacitinib treatment, which may partly explain relapse after stopping treatment. Compared with mice, TCR sequences shared between patients were less clear, possibly partly because of HLA diversity across the patient population. Because the treated cohort was small and had just a single nonresponder, larger studies are needed to establish links between baseline CD8+ expansion and response.

CDR1 is given as SGHNT and CDR2 as YYREEE, both from the germline V gene (reference sequence). Trimming takes 1 base from V and 5 bases from J, and the germline ends sit 1 base apart. Inclusive of the bounding cysteine and phenylalanine, the CDR3 is 11 residues long. The read is trimmed to its CDR3 DNA, 33 bases read in frame from base 1. Read against the paper, the sample's time point label means: about four weeks on oral tofacitinib. Per the publication, the treatment or condition label means: oral pan-JAK inhibitor, 5-10 mg twice daily. Lesional scalp punch biopsies and peripheral blood were collected from alopecia areata patients. Scalp biopsies from humans were placed right away in PAXgene tissue containers for fixation. With respect to this clone: This receptor's antigen is unknown. Base qualities are not at hand, and no much larger clone is one base apart.

Receptor libraries were prepared by the immunoSEQ multiplex PCR assay. For TCR sequencing, RNA was extracted from every sample and reverse transcribed into cDNA to serve as template. First-strand cDNA was synthesized with SuperScript III using a 2:1 mix of oligo-dT and random hexamers. Amplification bias was assessed with a synthetic immune receptor repertoire, and residual bias was removed computationally. From the authors' description of their analysis: After raw reads were preprocessed to remove errors, the CDR3 was defined following IMGT conventions as running from the conserved cysteine to phenylalanine. Clonality was computed by normalizing Shannon entropy by log2 of the number of productive unique TCRs and subtracting the result from 1. Whether scalp clones were CD4 or CD8 was inferred by matching scalp TCRbeta sequences against CD4 and CD8 repertoires sorted from blood. TCRdb provides this immuneACCESS table in a form limited to in-frame rearrangements. Some clones are lacking; in checked studies, under half of them reflect an unresolved V gene, and why the rest are absent is not known. V, J and clone size are those of that table, while D and trimming were read from the DNA. Here the sample has fewer than 8,000 clones; 64% occur a single time. Jointly, the top ten make up approximately 13% of the sample.

The rearrangement joined TRBV5-4 to TRBJ2-1, with the D gene uncertain. Sequencing used skin, obtained at week 4, from a patient treated with tofacitinib. The clonotype comes from a human donor with alopecia areata. The sequenced DNA is TGTGCCAGCAGCTTGAACAATGAGCAGTTCTTC. Translated, it gives CASSLNNEQFF.